This T cell receptor (beta chain) is from a study of shared clonotypes between healthy human individuals. Background on the study: CD4 naive cells filled three plates per donor, CD4 memory three, CD8 naive two and CD8 memory one.

For sorted subsets, roughly 210 ng DNA per replicate equaled about 31,000 T cell genomes. Method: immunoSEQ multiplex PCR; TCRdb's copy keeps in-frame clones and lacks some. The sample carries hundreds of thousands of clones, around 87% recorded once. This clone was observed a few times. With 4 bases removed from V and 7 bases from J, the gap between germline ends came to 8 bases. Germline V gene lookup returns CDR1 LNHDA and CDR2 SQIVND (reference sequence). This CDR3 has 12 amino acids. Sequenced input: memory CD8+ T cells sorted from blood. The subset was: CD45RO+ cells pooled with CCR7-negative TemRA cells. The V call is TRBV19, the J call TRBJ2-1; D uncertain. This clonotype originated in a man aged 18 to 29 in good health. The CDR3, as DNA: TGTGCCAGTAGTACCAACATAAATGAGCAGTTCTTC. Translated: CASSTNINEQFF. Together with reference TRBV19 and TRBJ2-1, the CDR3 gives the full variable domain: DGGITQSPKYLFRKEGQNVTLSCEQNLNHDAMYWYRQDPGQGLRLIYYSQIVNDFQKGDIAEGYSVSREKKESFPLTVTSAQKNPTAFYLCASSTNINEQFFGPGTRLTVL.